This T cell receptor (beta chain) was sequenced in a study of T-cell reconstitution after alpha-beta-depleted transplantation in children. Unique molecular identifiers were built into the TCRbeta library. TCRdb reprocessed the PCR reads via MiXCR and lists one record per CDR3 protein. The sample includes fewer than 550,000 distinct CDR3 sequences, about a sixth of them seen just once. A few counts support this clonotype. The V gene end was trimmed by 5 bases and the J gene end by 4 bases; junction bases not matched to a gene: 11. The CDR3 contains 16 residues. CDR1 and CDR2 from the germline V gene are SGHTA and FQGNSA.

The chain carries TRBV7-2 and TRBJ2-7; 10 nucleotides agree with TRBD1. The sample was PBMCs, mostly from graft donor cells, taken 360 days after TCRalphabeta/CD19-depleted stem cell transplant. The receptor was isolated from a boy under two years old who had a stem cell transplant for Wiskott-Aldrich syndrome, so the T cells may come from the graft donor. The CDR3 coding sequence is TGTGCCAGCAGCCTCCCAAGGACAGGGGGAGAATACGAGCAGTACTTC. Encoded protein: CASSLPRTGGEYEQYF.